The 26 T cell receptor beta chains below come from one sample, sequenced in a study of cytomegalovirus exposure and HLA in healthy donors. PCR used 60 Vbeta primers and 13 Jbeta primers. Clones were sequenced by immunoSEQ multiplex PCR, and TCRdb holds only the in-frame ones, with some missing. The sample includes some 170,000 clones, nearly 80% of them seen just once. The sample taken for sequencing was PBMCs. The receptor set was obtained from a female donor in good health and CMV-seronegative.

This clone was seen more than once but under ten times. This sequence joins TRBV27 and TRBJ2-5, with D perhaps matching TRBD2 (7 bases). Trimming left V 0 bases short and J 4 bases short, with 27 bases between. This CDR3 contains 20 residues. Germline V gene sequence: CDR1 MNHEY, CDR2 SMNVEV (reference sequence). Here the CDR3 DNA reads TGTGCCAGCAGTTTATCTGGTCGGGGCAGGGGCGGACTAGACGGAGAGACCCAGTACTTC. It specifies CASSLSGRGRGGLDGETQYF.

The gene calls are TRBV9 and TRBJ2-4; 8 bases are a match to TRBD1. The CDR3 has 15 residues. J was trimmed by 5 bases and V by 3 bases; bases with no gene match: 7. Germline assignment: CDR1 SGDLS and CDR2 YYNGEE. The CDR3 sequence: CASSATGARQNIQYF. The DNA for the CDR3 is TGTGCCAGCAGCGCGACAGGGGCCCGCCAAAACATTCAGTACTTC. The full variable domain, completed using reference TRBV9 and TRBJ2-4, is DSGVTQTPKHLITATGQRVTLRCSPRSGDLSVYWYQQSLDQGLQFLIQYYNGEERAKGNILERFSAQQFPDLHSELNLSSLELGDSALYFCASSATGARQNIQYFGAGTRLSVL.

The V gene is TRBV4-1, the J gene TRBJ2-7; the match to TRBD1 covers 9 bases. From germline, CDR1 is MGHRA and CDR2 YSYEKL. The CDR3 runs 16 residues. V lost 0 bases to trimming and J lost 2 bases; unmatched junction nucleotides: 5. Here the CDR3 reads CASSQEWDRVAYEQYF. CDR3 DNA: TGCGCCAGCAGCCAAGAATGGGACAGGGTGGCCTACGAGCAGTACTTC.

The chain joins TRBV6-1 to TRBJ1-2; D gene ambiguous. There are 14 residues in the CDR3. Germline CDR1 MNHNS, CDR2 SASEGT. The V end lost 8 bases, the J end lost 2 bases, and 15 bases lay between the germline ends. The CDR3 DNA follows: TGTGCCAGCGGAGGTTCTACAGTGAACTATGGCTACACCTTC. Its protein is CASGGSTVNYGYTF.

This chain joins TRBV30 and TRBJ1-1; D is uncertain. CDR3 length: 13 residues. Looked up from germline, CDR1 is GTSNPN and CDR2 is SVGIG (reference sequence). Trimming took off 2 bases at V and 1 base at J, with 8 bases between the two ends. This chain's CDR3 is CAWSPMRNTEAFF. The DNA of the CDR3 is TGTGCCTGGAGTCCCATGCGGAACACTGAAGCTTTCTTT.

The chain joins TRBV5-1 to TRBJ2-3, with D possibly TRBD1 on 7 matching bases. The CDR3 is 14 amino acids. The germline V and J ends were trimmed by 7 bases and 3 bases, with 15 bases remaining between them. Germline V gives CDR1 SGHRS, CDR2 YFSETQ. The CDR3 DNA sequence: TGCGCCAGCTCCCAGGGGGGTTTTACAGATACGCAGTATTTT. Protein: CASSQGGFTDTQYF. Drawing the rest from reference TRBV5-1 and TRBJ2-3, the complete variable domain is KAGVTQTPRYLIKTRGQQVTLSCSPISGHRSVSWYQQTPGQGLQFLFEYFSETQRNKGNFPGRFSGRQFSNSRSEMNVSTLELGDSALYLCASSQGGFTDTQYFGPGTRLTVL.

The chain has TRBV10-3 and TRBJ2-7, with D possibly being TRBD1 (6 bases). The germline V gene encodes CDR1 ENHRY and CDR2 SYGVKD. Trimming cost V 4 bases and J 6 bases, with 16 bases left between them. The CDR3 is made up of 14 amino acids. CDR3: CAISVAGESFEQYF. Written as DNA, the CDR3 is TGTGCCATCAGTGTTGCAGGGGAGAGTTTCGAGCAGTACTTC.

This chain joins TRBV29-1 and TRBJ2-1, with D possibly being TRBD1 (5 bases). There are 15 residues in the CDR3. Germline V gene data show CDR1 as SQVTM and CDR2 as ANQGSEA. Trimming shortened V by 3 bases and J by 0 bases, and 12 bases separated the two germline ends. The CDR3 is CSVDGGRASYNEQFF. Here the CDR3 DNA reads TGCAGCGTTGATGGCGGCAGGGCCTCCTACAATGAGCAGTTCTTC.

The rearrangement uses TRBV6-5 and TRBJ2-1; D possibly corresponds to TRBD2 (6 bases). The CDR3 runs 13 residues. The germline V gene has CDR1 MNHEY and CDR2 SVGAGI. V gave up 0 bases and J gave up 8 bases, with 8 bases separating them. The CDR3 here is CASSYSSGHEQFF. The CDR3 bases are TGTGCCAGCAGTTACTCTAGCGGTCATGAGCAGTTCTTC.

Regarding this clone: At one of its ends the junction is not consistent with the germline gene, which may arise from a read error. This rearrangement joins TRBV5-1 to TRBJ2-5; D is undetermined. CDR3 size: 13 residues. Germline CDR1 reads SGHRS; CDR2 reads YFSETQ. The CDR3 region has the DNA TGCGCCAGCAGCTTGGAGGTGGGCCAAACCCTGGACTTC. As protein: CASSLEVGQTLDF.

The DNA for the CDR3 is TGTGCCAGCAGCCCTATGTCTAGCGACCAAGAGACCCAGTACTTC. Protein sequence: CASSPMSSDQETQYF. The rearrangement uses TRBV14 and TRBJ2-5; tentatively, D is TRBD2 (6 bases). Germline values: CDR1 SGHDN, CDR2 FVKESK. Trimming shortened V by 4 bases and J by 0 bases, and 12 bases separated the two germline ends. This CDR3 has 15 residues.

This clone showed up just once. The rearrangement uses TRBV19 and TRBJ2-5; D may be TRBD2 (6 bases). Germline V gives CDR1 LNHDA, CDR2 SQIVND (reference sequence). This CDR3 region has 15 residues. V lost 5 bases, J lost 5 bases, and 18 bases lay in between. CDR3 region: CASSLFGGPRETQYF. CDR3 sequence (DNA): TGTGCCAGTAGTTTATTCGGGGGACCAAGGGAGACCCAGTACTTC. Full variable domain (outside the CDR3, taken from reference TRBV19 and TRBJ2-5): DGGITQSPKYLFRKEGQNVTLSCEQNLNHDAMYWYRQDPGQGLRLIYYSQIVNDFQKGDIAEGYSVSREKKESFPLTVTSAQKNPTAFYLCASSLFGGPRETQYFGPGTRLLVL.

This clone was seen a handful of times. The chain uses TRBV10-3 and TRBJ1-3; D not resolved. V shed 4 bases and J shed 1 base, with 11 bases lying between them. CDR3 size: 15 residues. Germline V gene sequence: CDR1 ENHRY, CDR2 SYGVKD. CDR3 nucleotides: TGTGCCATCAGTGGACTTACTGGGTCTGGAAACACCATATATTTT. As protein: CAISGLTGSGNTIYF.

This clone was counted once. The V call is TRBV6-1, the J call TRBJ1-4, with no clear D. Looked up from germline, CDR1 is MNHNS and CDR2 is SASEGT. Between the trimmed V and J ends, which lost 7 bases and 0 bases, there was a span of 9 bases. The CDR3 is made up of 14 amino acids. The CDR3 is CASIRDATNEKLFF. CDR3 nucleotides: TGTGCCAGCATTCGGGATGCAACTAATGAAAAACTGTTTTTT.

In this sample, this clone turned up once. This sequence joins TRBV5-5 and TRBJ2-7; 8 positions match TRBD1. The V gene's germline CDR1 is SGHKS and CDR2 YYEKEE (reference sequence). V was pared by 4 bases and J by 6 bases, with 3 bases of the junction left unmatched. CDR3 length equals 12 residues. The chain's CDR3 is CASSQTGAEQYF. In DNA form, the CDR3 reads TGTGCCAGCAGCCAGACAGGGGCCGAGCAGTACTTC.

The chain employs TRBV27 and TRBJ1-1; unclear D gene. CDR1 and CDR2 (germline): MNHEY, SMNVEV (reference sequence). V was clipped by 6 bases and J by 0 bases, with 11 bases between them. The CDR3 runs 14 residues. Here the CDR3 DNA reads TGTGCCAGCAGCCAAGAGCAAATGAACACTGAAGCTTTCTTT. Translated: CASSQEQMNTEAFF.

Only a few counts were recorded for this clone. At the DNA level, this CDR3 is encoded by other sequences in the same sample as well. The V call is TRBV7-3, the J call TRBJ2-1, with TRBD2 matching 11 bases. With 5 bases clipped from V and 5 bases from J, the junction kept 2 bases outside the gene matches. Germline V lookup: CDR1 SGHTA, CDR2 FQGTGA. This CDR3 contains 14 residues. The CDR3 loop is CASSLAGGDNEQFF. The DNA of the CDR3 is TGTGCCAGCAGCCTAGCGGGAGGTGACAATGAGCAGTTCTTC.

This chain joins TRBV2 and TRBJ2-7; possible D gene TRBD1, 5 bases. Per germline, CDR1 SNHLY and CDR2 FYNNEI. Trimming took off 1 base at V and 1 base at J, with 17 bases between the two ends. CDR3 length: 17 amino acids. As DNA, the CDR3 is TGTGCCAGCAGTGAAGGGTTGGCTGGGGCGAGGTCCTACGAGCAGTACTTC. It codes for CASSEGLAGARSYEQYF. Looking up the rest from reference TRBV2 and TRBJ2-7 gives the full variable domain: EPEVTQTPSHQVTQMGQEVILRCVPISNHLYFYWYRQILGQKVEFLVSFYNNEISEKSEIFDDQFSVERPDGSNFTLKIRSTKLEDSAMYFCASSEGLAGARSYEQYFGPGTRLTVT.

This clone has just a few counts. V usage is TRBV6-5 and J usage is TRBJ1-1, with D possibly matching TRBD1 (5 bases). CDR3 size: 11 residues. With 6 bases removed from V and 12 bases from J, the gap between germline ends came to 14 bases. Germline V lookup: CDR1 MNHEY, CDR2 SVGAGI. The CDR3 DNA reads TGTGCCAGCAGCGCCGGACAAGGGACTTTCTTT. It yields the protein CASSAGQGTFF.

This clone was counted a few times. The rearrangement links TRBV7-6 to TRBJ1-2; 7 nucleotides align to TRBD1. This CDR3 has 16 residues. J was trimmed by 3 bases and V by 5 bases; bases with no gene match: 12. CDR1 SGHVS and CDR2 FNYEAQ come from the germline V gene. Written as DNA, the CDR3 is TGTGCCAGCAGCCCCCAATCCGGGACAGCGGACTATGGCTACACCTTC. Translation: CASSPQSGTADYGYTF.

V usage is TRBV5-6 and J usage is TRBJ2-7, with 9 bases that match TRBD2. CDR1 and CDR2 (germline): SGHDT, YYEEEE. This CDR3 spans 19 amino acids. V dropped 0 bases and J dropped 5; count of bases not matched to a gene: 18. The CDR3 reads CASSLGALRGGGAWNEQYF. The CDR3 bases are TGTGCCAGCAGCTTGGGGGCCCTACGGGGCGGGGGGGCTTGGAACGAGCAGTACTTC. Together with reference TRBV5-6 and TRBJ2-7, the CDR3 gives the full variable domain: DAGVTQSPTHLIKTRGQQVTLRCSPKSGHDTVSWYQQALGQGPQFIFQYYEEEERQRGNFPDRFSGHQFPNYSSELNVNALLLGDSALYLCASSLGALRGGGAWNEQYFGPGTRLTVT.

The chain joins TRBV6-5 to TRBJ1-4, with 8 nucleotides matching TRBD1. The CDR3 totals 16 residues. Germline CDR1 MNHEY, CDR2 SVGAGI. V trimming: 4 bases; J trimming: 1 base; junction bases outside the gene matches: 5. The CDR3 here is CASSLPGGGTNEKLFF. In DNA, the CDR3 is TGTGCCAGCAGTTTACCAGGGGGCGGAACTAATGAAAAACTGTTTTTT.

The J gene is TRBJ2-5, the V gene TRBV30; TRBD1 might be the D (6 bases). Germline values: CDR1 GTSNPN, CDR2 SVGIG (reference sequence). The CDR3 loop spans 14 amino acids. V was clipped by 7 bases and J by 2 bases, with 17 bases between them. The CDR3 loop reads CASGVGAGQETQYF. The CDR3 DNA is TGTGCCTCAGGGGTGGGCGCAGGGCAAGAGACCCAGTACTTC.

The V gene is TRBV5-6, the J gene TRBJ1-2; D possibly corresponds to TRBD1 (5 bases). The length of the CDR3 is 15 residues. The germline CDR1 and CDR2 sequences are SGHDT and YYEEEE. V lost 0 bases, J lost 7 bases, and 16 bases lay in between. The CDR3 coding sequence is TGTGCCAGCAGCTTGGTCAGGGCGCCGTCGCGTGGCTACACCTTC. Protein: CASSLVRAPSRGYTF.

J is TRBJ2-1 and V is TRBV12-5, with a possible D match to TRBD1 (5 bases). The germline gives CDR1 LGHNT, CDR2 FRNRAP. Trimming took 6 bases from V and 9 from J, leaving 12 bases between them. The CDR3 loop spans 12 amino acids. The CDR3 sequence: CASGPGHAEQFF. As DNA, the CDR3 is TGTGCTAGTGGCCCAGGACATGCTGAGCAGTTCTTC.

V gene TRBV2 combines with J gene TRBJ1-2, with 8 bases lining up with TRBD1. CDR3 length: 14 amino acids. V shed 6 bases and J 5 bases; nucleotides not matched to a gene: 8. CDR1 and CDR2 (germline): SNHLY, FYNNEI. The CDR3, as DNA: TGTGCCAGCAGCATCCAGGGGGCTGAATATGGCTACACCTTC. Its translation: CASSIQGAEYGYTF.